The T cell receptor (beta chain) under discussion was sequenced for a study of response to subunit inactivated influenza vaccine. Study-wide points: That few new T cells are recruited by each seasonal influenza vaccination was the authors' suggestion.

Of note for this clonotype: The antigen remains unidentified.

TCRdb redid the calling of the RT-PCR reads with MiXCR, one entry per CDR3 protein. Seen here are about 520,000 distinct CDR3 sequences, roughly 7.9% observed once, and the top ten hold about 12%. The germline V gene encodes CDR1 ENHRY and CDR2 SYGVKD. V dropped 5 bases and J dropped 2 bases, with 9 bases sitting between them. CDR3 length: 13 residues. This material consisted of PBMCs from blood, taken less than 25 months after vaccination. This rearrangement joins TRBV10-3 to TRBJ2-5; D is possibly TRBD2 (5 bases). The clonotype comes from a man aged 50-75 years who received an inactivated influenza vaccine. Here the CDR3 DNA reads TGTGCCATCAGTACTAGAGCTCAAGAGACCCAGTACTTC. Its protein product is CAISTRAQETQYF.